The rows below give T cell receptor beta chains drawn from one sample of a study of shared clonotypes between healthy human individuals. This table comes from immunoSEQ multiplex PCR, and its TCRdb copy is limited to in-frame clones, with some not included. This sample has 2 million to 2.5 million clones, with 80% to 95% found just once. Sequencing was performed on naive CD4+ T cells from PBMCs. The source is a man younger than 30 in good health. Some clones in this sample may be carry-over from other donors' samples. CDR3s include the opening cysteine and the closing phenylalanine or tryptophan. A D gene is named only where the DNA matches it firmly. Clone size appears in some rows only: once, few, many, or a class for an expanded clone.

v_gene	abundance	j_gene	d_gene	CDR3nt	CDR3aa
TRBV27	few	TRBJ2-2	NA	TGTGCCAGCAGCCGACCCGGACAGATTACCGGGGAGCTGTTTTTT	CASSRPGQITGELFF
TRBV4-1	NA	TRBJ2-3	TRBD1	TGCGCCAGCAGCCAAGGATATACAGGGGCTACGAGCACAGATACGCAGTATTTT	CASSQGYTGATSTDTQYF
TRBV18	NA	TRBJ2-1	NA	TGTGCCAGCTCGCCCGGCGGTGCGCGTTCCTACAATGAGCAGTTCTTC	CASSPGGARSYNEQFF
TRBV4-3	NA	TRBJ2-2	TRBD2	TGCGCCAGCAGCCAAGGACATTGGACTAGCGGGAACACCGGGGAGCTGTTTTTT	CASSQGHWTSGNTGELFF
TRBV7-8	NA	TRBJ2-1	NA	TGTGCCAGCAGACCCCCGGCGGGCGGGGCCGCCAATGAGCAGTTCTTC	CASRPPAGGAANEQFF
TRBV5-4	NA	TRBJ2-7	NA	TGTGCCAGCAGCCCCCAGGCGGGCACCTACGAGCAGTACTTC	CASSPQAGTYEQYF
TRBV18	once	TRBJ2-2	NA	TGTGCCAGCTCAAGATCCGGGGAGCTGTTTTTT	CASSRSGELFF
TRBV7-3	NA	TRBJ2-7	NA	TGTGCCAGCAGCTCCAGTGGGGGGCTAGGGTACGAGCAGTACTTC	CASSSSGGLGYEQYF
TRBV2	NA	TRBJ2-7	TRBD1	TGTGCCAGCAGTGAATCGGGACAGGTCGAGCAGTACTTC	CASSESGQVEQYF
TRBV7-2	NA	TRBJ2-7	TRBD2	TGTGCCAGCAGCTTGGGACTAGCGAGCGAGCAGTACTTC	CASSLGLASEQYF
TRBV5-1	NA	TRBJ1-1	TRBD1	TGCGCCAGCAGCTCCCTGGGACAGATGAACACTGAAGCTTTCTTT	CASSSLGQMNTEAFF
TRBV5-1	NA	TRBJ2-3	TRBD2	TGCGCCAGCAGCCTCGGGACTAGCGGTAGCACAGATACGCAGTATTTT	CASSLGTSGSTDTQYF
TRBV7-3	NA	TRBJ1-1	NA	TGTGCCAGCAGCTTATTGGGGCGAAACACTGAAGCTTTCTTT	CASSLLGRNTEAFF
TRBV9	NA	TRBJ1-2	TRBD1	TGTGCCAGCAGCATCTCCAGGACAGGGGGCGGGTATGGCTACACCTTC	CASSISRTGGGYGYTF
TRBV7-2	NA	TRBJ2-4	NA	TGTGCCAGCAGCTTAGGGGGGAGGCGTGCCAAAAACATTCAGTACTTC	CASSLGGRRAKNIQYF
TRBV7-8	NA	TRBJ1-4	TRBD1	TGTGCCAGCAGCTCTGTGAGGGGGCTAGGGGAAAAACTGTTTTTT	CASSSVRGLGEKLFF
TRBV6-6	once	TRBJ2-7	NA	TGTGCCAGCAGCGGGACGCTCGCCTACGAGCAGTACTTC	CASSGTLAYEQYF
TRBV19	NA	TRBJ1-5	TRBD1	TGTGCCAGTAGTATCAAGGGGACAGGTTGGGGCAATCAGCCCCAGCATTTT	CASSIKGTGWGNQPQHF
TRBV11-2	few	TRBJ1-1	NA	TGTGCCAGCAGGGTAGGATGGGAACGTGAAGCTTTCTTT	CASRVGWEREAFF
TRBV7-6	NA	TRBJ2-2	NA	TGTGCCAGCAGAGAGGCCTTGAACACCGGGGAGCTGTTTTTT	CASREALNTGELFF
TRBV19	NA	TRBJ1-3	TRBD1	TGTGCCAGTGGGACAGAAGGAAACACCATATATTTT	CASGTEGNTIYF
TRBV28	NA	TRBJ1-3	NA	TGTGCCAGCAGTCCAGACCCTTACACCATATATTTT	CASSPDPYTIYF
TRBV2	NA	TRBJ1-5	TRBD1	TGTGCCAGCAGCAGACAGGGGGGTCAGCCCCAGCATTTT	CASSRQGGQPQHF
TRBV5-1	NA	TRBJ2-1	NA	TGCGCCAGCAGCTCGGGCCTGGCCGGGGCCTACAATGAGCAGTTCTTC	CASSSGLAGAYNEQFF
TRBV28	NA	TRBJ2-7	NA	TGTGCCAGCAAAGGGGGGGGATCCTACGAGCAGTACTTC	CASKGGGSYEQYF
TRBV29-1	NA	TRBJ2-1	NA	TGCAGCGTTGATGTCAGTCGTGAGCAGTTCTTC	CSVDVSREQFF
TRBV4-1	NA	TRBJ2-7	NA	TGCGCCAGCAGCCAAGATCCGGGGAGACGCGAGCAGTACTTC	CASSQDPGRREQYF
TRBV5-1	few	TRBJ2-2	NA	TGCGCCAGCAGCTTTAACACCGGGGAGCTGTTTTTT	CASSFNTGELFF
TRBV13	NA	TRBJ1-2	NA	TGTGCCAGCAGCTTGGGGGGCCCCTATGGCTACACCTTC	CASSLGGPYGYTF
TRBV7-2	NA	TRBJ2-3	TRBD2	TGTGCCAGCAGCTTATTCGGCGGGAGGGTGAGCACAGATACGCAGTATTTT	CASSLFGGRVSTDTQYF
TRBV29-1	NA	TRBJ1-4	TRBD1	TGCAGCGCCTCGGACAGGGGGTCTACCATCGGAAAACTGTTTTTT	CSASDRGSTIGKLFF
TRBV4-1	NA	TRBJ1-2	TRBD1	TGCGCCAGCAGCCAAGTCTTGACAGGGCTCTCTGGCTACACCTTC	CASSQVLTGLSGYTF
TRBV6-5	NA	TRBJ2-1	NA	TGTGCCAGCAGTCACGCAAATGAGCAGTTCTTC	CASSHANEQFF
TRBV9	NA	TRBJ1-1	TRBD1	TGTGCCAGCAGCGGTGGGACAGGCAATTCTGAAGCTTTCTTT	CASSGGTGNSEAFF
TRBV6-6	NA	TRBJ1-5	TRBD1	TGTGCCAGCAGTCCCTCCGGACAGGTAGATCAGCCCCAGCATTTT	CASSPSGQVDQPQHF
TRBV6-5	NA	TRBJ1-1	NA	TGTGCCAGCCGTGGGCACGGTGAATATACTGAAGCTTTCTTT	CASRGHGEYTEAFF
TRBV30	NA	TRBJ1-1	NA	TGTGCCTGGAGCATGGGGCTTAACACTGAAGCTTTCTTT	CAWSMGLNTEAFF
TRBV28	NA	TRBJ2-1	TRBD2	TGTGCCAGCAGCGGGGGACTAGCGGGAGTAAGTGAGCAGTTCTTC	CASSGGLAGVSEQFF